Below, 4 T cell receptor beta chains from the same sample are listed, as sequenced in a study of T cell responses to AZD1222 COVID-19 vaccine. TCRdb's table, derived via immunoSEQ multiplex PCR, lists solely in-frame clones and lacks some. There are about 180,000 clones in the sample; under 95% occur only once, and 1.5% to 2% lies in the top ten. Sequenced here: peripheral blood, sampled 28 days after the second AZD1222 dose. The source is an adult who received the AZD1222 COVID-19 vaccine.

The rearrangement joins TRBV18 to TRBJ2-7; D is unresolved. The CDR3 is 13 residues long. Germline CDR1 and CDR2: KGHSH and LQKENI. The V end was cut by 6 bases, the J end by 3 bases, with 12 bases between. The CDR3 here is CASSERRSYEQYF. CDR3 sequence (DNA): TGTGCCAGCTCCGAGAGACGGAGCTACGAGCAGTACTTC.

The V and J genes are TRBV5-1 and TRBJ2-1, with 7 bases fitting TRBD1. The CDR3 extends over 16 amino acids. With 3 bases clipped from V and 4 bases from J, the junction kept 10 bases outside the gene matches. Germline V gene lookup returns CDR1 SGHRS and CDR2 YFSETQ. The CDR3 sequence: CASSSNTGDGYNEQFF. The CDR3 DNA reads as TGCGCCAGCAGCTCGAATACAGGGGATGGTTACAATGAGCAGTTCTTC.

The chain recombines TRBV6-1 with TRBJ1-2, with a tentative D call TRBD1 (6 bases). V lost 1 base, J lost 8 bases, and 14 bases lay in between. The CDR3 covers 14 residues. Germline V gene sequence: CDR1 MNHNS, CDR2 SASEGT. CDR3 in amino acids: CASSEESRGVGYTF. CDR3 coding DNA: TGTGCCAGCAGTGAAGAGAGCAGGGGTGTCGGCTACACCTTC.

The gene calls are TRBV5-1 and TRBJ2-1; D is perhaps TRBD1 or TRBD2 (6 bases each). Germline CDR1 reads SGHRS; CDR2 reads YFSETQ. The ends were cut back, 3 bases at V and 9 bases at J, with 10 bases in the middle. The CDR3 has 12 residues. The CDR3 sequence: CASSSQGGEQFF. The CDR3 DNA reads TGCGCCAGCAGCTCACAGGGAGGTGAGCAGTTCTTC.